This is a list of T cell receptor beta chains from one sample in a study of shared T cell receptors in the human thymus. Some clones are missing from TCRdb's copy, which holds only in-frame ones; the method was immunoSEQ multiplex PCR. This table holds 500,000 to 750,000 clones, approximately 88% found once. These data were also filed under a second study, of human thymus T cells.

The source material was thymocytes. The receptors stem from a boy younger than two with a congenital heart defect. Each CDR3 is given with its conserved first and last residue. D genes are given only for firm matches. Size values are once, few and many counts, or a class for expanded clones, and some rows have none.

j_gene	abundance	v_gene	d_gene	CDR3nt	CDR3aa
TRBJ2-7	once	TRBV4-1	NA	TGCGCCAGCAGCCAGGAATTTCGTAGGGGTCCCTACGAGCAGTACTTC	CASSQEFRRGPYEQYF
TRBJ2-7	NA	TRBV27	TRBD2	TGTGCCAGCAGGCCTGACGGGAGGGATTACGAGCAGTACTTC	CASRPDGRDYEQYF
TRBJ2-7	NA	TRBV5-1	TRBD1	TGCGCCAGCAGCTTGGACAGGGGGTCCTACGAGCAGTACTTC	CASSLDRGSYEQYF
TRBJ2-7	NA	TRBV2	TRBD2	TGTGCCAGCAGTGAAGCGATCCCTCGCCCCGGGACTAGTTGCGAGCAGTACTTC	CASSEAIPRPGTSCEQYF
TRBJ2-6	NA	TRBV23-1	NA	TGCGCCAGCGGACAGTCCTACTCTGGGGCCAACGTCCTGACTTTC	CASGQSYSGANVLTF
TRBJ2-3	NA	TRBV27	TRBD1	TGTGCCAGCAGTGGGGGACAGGCATCTACAGATACGCAGTATTTT	CASSGGQASTDTQYF
TRBJ2-1	NA	TRBV28	TRBD2	TGTGCCAGCAGTTGCCCTCTGGCGGGAGGGGGGGATGAGCAGTTCTTC	CASSCPLAGGGDEQFF
TRBJ2-7	NA	TRBV11-3	NA	TGTGCCAGCAGCTTGGCTAGCTCCCTCGACGAGCAGTACTTC	CASSLASSLDEQYF
TRBJ2-1	NA	TRBV12-5	TRBD1	TGTGCTAGTGGTTGGCCGACAGGGGGCTACTCCTACAATGAGCAGTTCTTC	CASGWPTGGYSYNEQFF
TRBJ1-5	NA	TRBV14	NA	TGTGCCAGCAGCCAAGATCGGGGGTTCTTATTTGGTCAGCCCCAGCATTTT	CASSQDRGFLFGQPQHF
TRBJ2-7	NA	TRBV6-6	NA	TGTGCCAGCAGTTACAACGGGCAGGGACACTCCTACGAGCAGTACTTC	CASSYNGQGHSYEQYF
TRBJ2-1	NA	TRBV7-6	TRBD2	TGTGCCAGCAGTCTCGAGACTAGCGGGGGCCCCCCCTACAATGAGCAGTTCTTC	CASSLETSGGPPYNEQFF
TRBJ2-7	NA	TRBV4-3	TRBD2	TGCGCCAGCAGCCAAGTTTGGCTAGCGGGAGTGTTCTTCTACGAGCAGTACTTC	CASSQVWLAGVFFYEQYF
TRBJ1-4	once	TRBV6-5	NA	TGTGCCAGCAGCCGCTCAGGGTGGAAACTGTTTTTT	CASSRSGWKLFF
TRBJ1-2	few	TRBV5-4	TRBD1	TGTGCCAGCAGCATCGGGACAGGGCCTACTAACTATGGCTACACCTTC	CASSIGTGPTNYGYTF
TRBJ1-1	NA	TRBV13	TRBD1	TGTGCCAGCAGCTCCGACAGGGGTAACACTGAAGCTTTCTTT	CASSSDRGNTEAFF
TRBJ2-2	NA	TRBV14	TRBD2	TGTGCCAGCAGCCGCGGGACTAGCGGGAGTGTCGGGGAGCTGTTTTTT	CASSRGTSGSVGELFF
TRBJ1-2	NA	TRBV6-6	NA	TGTGCCAGCAGTTACCCTAGAGACAGGAGCCATGGCTACACCTTC	CASSYPRDRSHGYTF
TRBJ1-5	NA	TRBV19	TRBD1	TGTGCCAGTAGAGGGACAGGGCTGAATATTCAGCCCCAGCATTTT	CASRGTGLNIQPQHF
TRBJ2-7	NA	TRBV27	TRBD2	TGTGCCAGCACCCTAGTGGCGGGAGAGACCTACGAGCAGTACTTC	CASTLVAGETYEQYF
TRBJ2-7	NA	TRBV28	TRBD2	TGTGCCAGCAGTCCTAAGGGCCCCCCGCGGACTAGCGACTCCTACGAGCAGTACTTC	CASSPKGPPRTSDSYEQYF
TRBJ2-3	NA	TRBV5-4	TRBD2	TGTGCCAGCAGCTTGTATCAGCGGGAGGGCCCTACAGATACGCAGTATTTT	CASSLYQREGPTDTQYF
TRBJ2-2	NA	TRBV6-5	NA	TGTGCCAGCAGTTACTTCCCCTCCCGGCGGACCGGGGAGCTGTTTTTT	CASSYFPSRRTGELFF
TRBJ2-7	NA	TRBV30	TRBD2	TGTGCCTGGTCCGGGACTAGCGGGGGGCTGGGAGAGCAGTACTTC	CAWSGTSGGLGEQYF
TRBJ1-1	NA	TRBV4-2	NA	TGTGCCAGCAGCCAAGTTTATTGGCCCAGGGACACTGAAGCTTTCTTT	CASSQVYWPRDTEAFF
TRBJ2-5	NA	TRBV10-3	TRBD1	TGTGCCATCATGAGGACAGGGAACGAGACCCAGTACTTC	CAIMRTGNETQYF
TRBJ1-4	NA	TRBV30	NA	TGTGCCTGGAGTGTAATGGGAGGCAATGAAAAACTGTTTTTT	CAWSVMGGNEKLFF
TRBJ2-3	NA	TRBV30	NA	TGTGCCTGGAGGCTATCCGTCAACACAGATACGCAGTATTTT	CAWRLSVNTDTQYF
TRBJ2-1	few	TRBV28	NA	TGTGCCAGCAGTTTCCGGCGGACGTACCCATTGGCGGGTCCTCCCTACAATGAGCAGTTCTTC	CASSFRRTYPLAGPPYNEQFF
TRBJ2-7	NA	TRBV5-1	NA	TGCGCCAGCAGCTTGGGGGGCGTCGGCTGGAGAGCCTACGAGCAGTACTTC	CASSLGGVGWRAYEQYF
TRBJ2-5	NA	TRBV11-2	NA	TGTGCCAGCAGCCCCCGACTAAAGTACCAAGAGACCCAGTACTTC	CASSPRLKYQETQYF
TRBJ1-4	NA	TRBV10-1	NA	TGCGCCAGCAGTGAAGGCAGGGCAACTAATGAAAAACTGTTTTTT	CASSEGRATNEKLFF
TRBJ2-7	NA	TRBV5-6	TRBD2	TGTGCCAGCAGCCACACTAGCGGGAGTGCCCACGAGCAGTACTTC	CASSHTSGSAHEQYF
TRBJ2-7	NA	TRBV7-9	NA	TGTGCCAGCAGCTTAGGCGGGGGCCGGAACGAGCAGTACTTC	CASSLGGGRNEQYF
TRBJ2-7	once	TRBV25-1	TRBD1	TGTGCCAGCAGTGGACAGGGGCCCATCTACGAGCAGTACTTC	CASSGQGPIYEQYF
TRBJ2-5	NA	TRBV15	TRBD1	TGTGCCACCAGCAGAACAACGACAGGGGCGGTGATTGATGAGCAGTACTTC	CATSRTTTGAVIDEQYF
TRBJ2-1	NA	TRBV6-1	NA	TGTGCCAGCAGTGAACATGTCCAGGGGTCCTACAATGAGCAGTTCTTC	CASSEHVQGSYNEQFF
TRBJ2-7	NA	TRBV27	TRBD2	TGTGCCAGCAGTTTAACTAGCGGGAGGTACTCCTACGAGCAGTACTTC	CASSLTSGRYSYEQYF
TRBJ2-7	NA	TRBV30	NA	TGTGCCTGGAGTGTTCGGCGGGGCGCTTCCTACGAGCAGTACTTC	CAWSVRRGASYEQYF
TRBJ2-2	NA	TRBV7-2	TRBD2	TGTGCCAGCAGCCCCGGACTAGCGGGAGGGGGTACCGGGGAGCTGTTTTTT	CASSPGLAGGGTGELFF
TRBJ2-5	NA	TRBV4-3	NA	TGCGCCAGCAGCCATGACCGGGAGTCGGAGACCCAGTACTTC	CASSHDRESETQYF